The sequence of this T cell receptor gamma chain was determined in a study of human gamma delta and Vdelta1 T cells. General study results and limits: Acute myeloid leukemia was reportedly broadly targeted by polyclonal Delta One T cells.

TCRdb re-processed the PCR reads using CATT. The table includes almost 9,000 gamma-chain clones, about 47% detected once. V shed 0 bases, J shed 7 bases, and the junction held 6 bases outside the gene matches. The CDR3 sequence is 13 residues long. Germline-derived CDR1 and CDR2 are VTNTFY and YDVSTARD (reference sequence). This clone has more than one count but fewer than ten. Antigen unknown. The TCR was taken from a human donor in good health. The gene calls are TRGV3 and TRGJ1 or TRGJ2. Specimen: Vdelta1 gamma-delta T cells from blood grown in culture (DOT cells). CDR3 protein: CATWDRPPYKKLF. CDR3 sequence (DNA): TGTGCCACCTGGGACAGGCCGCCATATAAGAAACTCTTT.